What follows are 10 T cell receptor beta chains derived from one specimen sequenced in a study of lung T cells in sarcoidosis with Löfgren's syndrome. TCRdb recomputed calls from the reads with MiXCR, one row per CDR3 protein. The table includes tens of thousands of distinct CDR3 sequences, roughly 20% detected once. The sequenced material came from CD4+ T cells from PBMCs. The receptors derive from a human donor with sarcoidosis (Löfgren's syndrome or another form), or a control subject (not recorded which).

This clonotype was counted at least ten times. The V and J genes are TRBV7-9 and TRBJ1-1, with D uncertain. Germline loops: CDR1 SEHNR, CDR2 FQNEAQ (reference sequence). The CDR3 is 14 residues long. Trimming took off 2 bases at V and 6 bases at J, with 13 bases between the two ends. The CDR3 protein is CASSLIGPTSEAFF. The CDR3 coding sequence is TGTGCCAGCAGCTTAATTGGGCCCACCTCTGAAGCTTTCTTT.

This clonotype appeared many times. The rearrangement links TRBV2 to TRBJ2-3; D gene uncertain. CDR1 and CDR2 from the germline V gene are SNHLY and FYNNEI. The CDR3 is 15 residues long. Trimming left V 1 base short and J 2 bases short, with 10 bases between. The CDR3: CASSEGGVPTDTQYF. The CDR3 region has the DNA TGTGCCAGCAGTGAAGGAGGAGTTCCCACAGATACGCAGTATTTT. The full variable domain, in which reference TRBV2 and TRBJ2-3 provide the parts outside the CDR3, is EPEVTQTPSHQVTQMGQEVILRCVPISNHLYFYWYRQILGQKVEFLVSFYNNEISEKSEIFDDQFSVERPDGSNFTLKIRSTKLEDSAMYFCASSEGGVPTDTQYFGPGTRLTVL.

This clonotype has only a few counts. The chain couples TRBV7-2 to TRBJ1-6; D unresolved. The ends were cut back, 0 bases at V and 6 bases at J, with 15 bases in the middle. Looked up from germline, CDR1 is SGHTA and CDR2 is FQGNSA. The CDR3 spans 17 residues. The CDR3 here is CASSLARTGGRNSPLHF. CDR3 nucleotide sequence: TGTGCCAGCAGCTTAGCAAGGACGGGAGGCCGTAATTCACCCCTCCACTTT.

This clonotype was detected ten times or more. The rearrangement uses TRBV6-1 and TRBJ1-6, with TRBD1 identical over 7 bases. Germline loops: CDR1 MNHNS, CDR2 SASEGT. The V gene end was trimmed by 5 bases and the J gene end by 4 bases; junction bases not matched to a gene: 5. The CDR3 consists of 15 residues. The CDR3 DNA reads TGTGCCAGCAGTCCCGGGACAGTTTATAATTCACCCCTCCACTTT. Amino acids: CASSPGTVYNSPLHF.

This chain connects TRBV7-3 to TRBJ1-1; 8 bases agree with TRBD1. In germline, CDR1 is SGHTA, CDR2 FQGTGA. The CDR3 covers 14 residues. The trim removed 5 bases at V and 3 bases at J, leaving 5 bases unmatched. CDR3 DNA: TGTGCCAGCAGCCTACAGGGGGTGGACACTGAAGCTTTCTTT. This codes for CASSLQGVDTEAFF.

This clonotype occurred many times. This chain connects TRBV20-1 to TRBJ2-7; D gene ambiguous. Germline lookup yields CDR1 DFQATT and CDR2 SNEGSKA (reference sequence). Trimming cost V 7 bases and J 3 bases, with 10 bases left between them. This CDR3 has 11 residues. The CDR3 DNA reads TGCAGTGGGCAGGCCAACTACGAGCAGTACTTC. Translation: CSGQANYEQYF.

This clonotype was seen ten or more times. V is TRBV7-2 and J is TRBJ2-1, with D unresolved. Trimming stripped 6 bases from V and 6 bases from J, with 15 bases between. Germline V lookup: CDR1 SGHTA, CDR2 FQGNSA. The CDR3 has 14 residues. Written as DNA, the CDR3 is TGTGCCAGCAGTCAAGGTTGGGTAGGCAATGAGCAGTTCTTC. Encoded protein: CASSQGWVGNEQFF. The full variable domain, rest sourced from reference TRBV7-2 and TRBJ2-1, is GAGVSQSPSNKVTEKGKDVELRCDPISGHTALYWYRQSLGQGLEFLIYFQGNSAPDKSGLPSDRFSAERTGGSVSTLTIQRTQQEDSAVYLCASSQGWVGNEQFFGPGTRLTVL.

As to this clonotype: A read error may account for a junction end that differs from germline. The rearrangement links TRBV6-1 to TRBJ2-1; unclear D gene. The CDR3 length is 15 residues. Germline CDR1 and CDR2: MNHNS and SASEGT. The CDR3 coding sequence is TGTGCCGGCAGTGATGAAGTGTTGTTGAGCAATGAGCAGTTCTTC. Its protein product is CAGSDEVLLSNEQFF.

This clonotype has more than one count but fewer than ten. The chain employs TRBV12-3 or TRBV12-4 and TRBJ2-6; D may match TRBD1 or TRBD2 (5 bases each). The V end was cut by 6 bases, the J end by 0 bases, with 21 bases between. The CDR3 runs to 19 residues. DNA of the CDR3: TGTGCCAGCAGGGGACCGGGGCCCACCCCAAACTCTGGGGCCAACGTCCTGACTTTC. Amino acids: CASRGPGPTPNSGANVLTF.

Turning to this clonotype: The germline gene is not matched at one end of the junction; a read error may be the cause. This chain links TRBV6-1 with TRBJ1-2, with D unresolved. The CDR3 is 13 residues long. Looked up from germline, CDR1 is MNHNS and CDR2 is SASEGT. CDR3 amino acids: CASSPGRIYCYTF. The CDR3, as DNA: TGTGCCAGCAGCCCCGGCAGAATCTATTGCTACACCTTC.